This entry lists 20 T cell receptor beta chains sequenced from one sample in a study of T cells during gluten challenge in celiac disease. Paired single-cell TRA and TRB sequences were amplified by three nested PCRs with multiplexed primers. One entry per CDR3 protein results from TCRdb running MiXCR on the single-cell sequencing reads. The top ten clones hold roughly 48% of a sample with roughly 400 distinct CDR3 sequences, about 32% of them seen once. Sequencing used gluten-specific CD4+ T cells sorted from the duodenum using tetramers, obtained at baseline or on day 14 of gluten challenge (not recorded which). The receptors were gathered from a female donor with celiac disease.

The V gene is TRBV7-8, the J gene TRBJ1-2; a weak D match, TRBD1 (5 bases). V lost 2 bases and J lost 7, with 11 bases in between. The germline CDR1 and CDR2 sequences are SGHVS and FQNEAQ. CDR3 length: 13 residues. The CDR3 protein is CASSLTQGAGYTF. CDR3 nucleotide sequence: TGTGCCAGCAGCTTAACGCAGGGCGCTGGCTACACCTTC.

This clonotype was detected a few times. V usage is TRBV5-6 and J usage is TRBJ1-3; D gene ambiguous. The CDR3 is 16 residues long. V shed 7 bases and J shed 0 bases, with 17 bases lying between them. Germline lookup yields CDR1 SGHDT and CDR2 YYEEEE. CDR3 protein: CASCHRTEYSGNTIYF. DNA of the CDR3: TGTGCCAGCTGTCATCGGACGGAGTACTCTGGAAACACCATATATTTT.

This clonotype has just a few counts. This sequence joins TRBV29-1 and TRBJ2-5; 11 nucleotides line up with TRBD2. The CDR3 extends over 15 amino acids. The germline CDR1 and CDR2 sequences are SQVTM and ANQGSEA. With V trimmed by 7 bases and J by 4 bases, 11 bases remained unmatched. CDR3 in amino acids: CSASSGGQWGETQYF. CDR3 nucleotide sequence: TGCAGCGCTTCTAGCGGGGGGCAATGGGGAGAGACCCAGTACTTC.

Concerning this clonotype itself: One junction end does not reproduce the germline sequence, and a read error may be involved. The genes are TRBV4-2 and TRBJ1-2, with a tentative D call TRBD1 (5 bases). Germline lookup yields CDR1 LGHNA and CDR2 YNFKEQ. This CDR3 has 14 amino acids. The CDR3 protein is CANSQVNTDKGYTF. The CDR3 DNA reads as TGTGCCAACAGCCAAGTTAATACGGACAAGGGCTACACCTTC.

This chain uses TRBV7-6 with TRBJ2-3; 16 bases match TRBD2. There are 19 residues in the CDR3. The V and J ends lost 4 bases and 5 bases, in that order; junction bases with no gene match: 12. Germline CDR1 SGHVS, CDR2 FNYEAQ. In DNA, the CDR3 is TGTGCCAGCAGCTCCGTCCCGGGACTAGCGGGAGGGATCTTAGATACGCAGTATTTT. This translates into CASSSVPGLAGGILDTQYF.

The chain links TRBV7-9 to TRBJ2-1; 8 positions match TRBD2. From germline, CDR1 is SEHNR and CDR2 FQNEAQ (reference sequence). The CDR3 has 14 residues. V gave up 5 bases and J gave up 6 bases; unmatched junction bases: 6. Here the CDR3 reads CASSLGLVFNEQFF. The DNA of the CDR3 is TGTGCCAGCAGCCTGGGACTAGTTTTCAATGAGCAGTTCTTC.

This clonotype was picked up one time. The chain combines TRBV20-1 with TRBJ1-1; D remains ambiguous. Between the trimmed V and J ends, which lost 5 bases and 2 bases, there was a span of 6 bases. The CDR3 has 11 residues. Per the germline V gene, CDR1 is DFQATT and CDR2 is SNEGSKA (reference sequence). The CDR3 DNA reads as TGCAGTGCTGGTAGAAACACTGAAGCTTTCTTT. Its protein is CSAGRNTEAFF.

This clonotype was counted between two and nine times. V is TRBV30 and J is TRBJ1-6, with D perhaps matching TRBD1 (5 bases). This CDR3 region has 14 residues. V shed 0 bases and J shed 6 bases, with 9 bases lying between them. Germline CDR1 reads GTSNPN; CDR2 reads SVGIG (reference sequence). CDR3 region: CAWSVFDSNSPLHF. The CDR3, as DNA: TGTGCCTGGAGTGTTTTTGACAGTAATTCACCCCTCCACTTT.

Only a few counts were recorded for this clonotype. The chain has TRBV7-3 and TRBJ1-1; 7 bases match TRBD1. The J segment lost 1 base and the V segment lost 5 bases, leaving 7 bases of the junction unmatched. Germline V gene lookup returns CDR1 SGHTA and CDR2 FQGTGA. The CDR3 runs to 15 residues. For the CDR3, the DNA is TGTGCCAGCAGCCCTCATACAGGGGCGAACACTGAAGCTTTCTTT. Translated: CASSPHTGANTEAFF.

In its sample, this clonotype is large. The rearrangement joins TRBV20-1 to TRBJ2-6; D ambiguous. V was pared by 1 base and J by 0 bases, with 13 bases between. The CDR3 loop spans 17 amino acids. Germline CDR1 and CDR2: DFQATT and SNEGSKA (reference sequence). CDR3 sequence reads: CSARAVLDFSGANVLTF. The DNA of the CDR3 is TGCAGTGCTAGAGCAGTTTTAGATTTCTCTGGGGCCAACGTCCTGACTTTC.

The chain is built from TRBV30 and TRBJ2-2; a weak D match, TRBD2 (5 bases). Germline V gene data show CDR1 as GTSNPN and CDR2 as SVGIG (reference sequence). The CDR3 has 15 residues. The V and J ends lost 2 bases and 3 bases respectively, with 13 bases between them. The CDR3 loop is CAWSRTGWDTGELFF. The CDR3 nucleotides are TGTGCCTGGAGTAGGACGGGATGGGACACCGGGGAGCTGTTTTTT.

This clonotype was picked up a small number of times. The chain joins TRBV19 to TRBJ2-3; either TRBD1 or TRBD2 may supply D (5 bases each). CDR1 is LNHDA, CDR2 SQIVND, per germline (reference sequence). Trimming took 7 bases from V and 1 from J, leaving 15 bases between them. The CDR3 is 15 amino acids. The CDR3: CASTRVGVGTDTQYF. For the CDR3, the DNA is TGTGCCAGTACCCGGGTGGGGGTAGGCACAGATACGCAGTATTTT.

This clonotype is categorized as hyperexpanded. This chain links TRBV7-2 with TRBJ2-1; 13 bases line up with TRBD2. This CDR3 is 15 amino acids long. Germline assignment: CDR1 SGHTA and CDR2 FQGNSA. The V gene end was trimmed by 5 bases and the J gene end by 8 bases; junction bases not matched to a gene: 6. Here the CDR3 DNA reads TGTGCCAGCAGCATCAGGACTAGCGGGAGCCATGAGCAGTTCTTC. Its translation: CASSIRTSGSHEQFF.

This clonotype was detected a few times. This chain connects TRBV20-1 to TRBJ2-5, with 12 bases that match TRBD2. V was pared by 4 bases and J by 2 bases, with 5 bases of the junction left unmatched. Germline V gives CDR1 DFQATT, CDR2 SNEGSKA (reference sequence). CDR3 length: 15 residues. The chain's CDR3 is CSANSLAGGQETQYF. Here the CDR3 DNA reads TGCAGTGCTAACTCACTAGCGGGGGGACAAGAGACCCAGTACTTC.

In this sample, this clonotype is large (0.1 to 1%). This rearrangement joins TRBV5-1 to TRBJ1-6; 10 bases fit TRBD1. The trim removed 0 bases at V and 9 bases at J, leaving 9 bases unmatched. Germline loops: CDR1 SGHRS, CDR2 YFSETQ. The CDR3 is 17 residues long. The CDR3: CASSLDRGGQGGSPLHF. For the CDR3, the DNA is TGCGCCAGCAGCTTGGACCGGGGTGGACAGGGGGGTTCACCCCTCCACTTT.

This clonotype is large. The chain recombines TRBV2 with TRBJ1-6; D is uncertain. The CDR3 is 13 residues long. In germline, CDR1 is SNHLY, CDR2 FYNNEI. Trimming cost V 6 bases and J 7 bases, with 10 bases left between them. The CDR3 nucleotides are TGTGCCAGCAGCTCCCCAGCCAATTCACCCCTCCACTTT. This codes for CASSSPANSPLHF. The whole variable domain, remainder taken from reference TRBV2 and TRBJ1-6, is EPEVTQTPSHQVTQMGQEVILRCVPISNHLYFYWYRQILGQKVEFLVSFYNNEISEKSEIFDDQFSVERPDGSNFTLKIRSTKLEDSAMYFCASSSPANSPLHFGNGTRLTVT.

The CDR3 sequence is CASSFGVSGELFF. The CDR3 coding sequence is TGTGCCAGCAGCTTTGGTGTTAGCGGGGAGCTGTTTTTT. V gene TRBV5-6 combines with J gene TRBJ2-2; D is unresolved. Between the trimmed V and J ends, which lost 2 bases and 7 bases, there was a span of 9 bases. The CDR3 has 13 amino acids. Germline lookup yields CDR1 SGHDT and CDR2 YYEEEE.

Only a few counts were recorded for this clonotype. In DNA form, the CDR3 reads TGTGCCAGCAGCATGCGAGTTGGGTATGGCTACACCTTC. Translating it yields CASSMRVGYGYTF. The chain uses TRBV12-3 or TRBV12-4 and TRBJ1-2, with unresolved D. The germline V and J ends were trimmed by 6 bases and 5 bases, with 13 bases remaining between them. The CDR3 covers 13 residues.

This clonotype ranks as hyperexpanded. CDR3 loop: CADTGSGNTIYF. The CDR3 nucleotides are TGTGCCGACACAGGCTCTGGAAACACCATATATTTT. The rearrangement links TRBV19 to TRBJ1-3; tentative D call: TRBD1 (5 bases). With 11 bases removed from V and 0 bases from J, the gap between germline ends came to 8 bases. The germline V gene encodes CDR1 LNHDA and CDR2 SQIVND (reference sequence). The CDR3 sequence is 12 residues long.

This clonotype is termed hyperexpanded (1% or more). The chain couples TRBV7-2 to TRBJ2-1; possibly TRBD1 for D (6 bases). This CDR3 contains 16 residues. V dropped 5 bases and J dropped 5 bases, with 19 bases sitting between them. The germline CDR1 and CDR2 sequences are SGHTA and FQGNSA. The CDR3 DNA follows: TGTGCCAGCAGCCGGATGACAGGCCCTTACAACAATGAGCAGTTCTTC. Translated, it gives CASSRMTGPYNNEQFF.